This T cell receptor beta chain was captured by sequencing in a study of blood T cell repertoires in COVID-19. Whole-study context: Spain, Italy and the United States supplied samples that represented acute and convalescent COVID-19.

Clones were sequenced by immunoSEQ multiplex PCR, and TCRdb holds only the in-frame ones, with some missing. The table records about 48,000 clones, roughly nine tenths of them present only once. Participant age was roughly 18 to 95 years, and participants resided in about 25 US areas. Cohort placement rested on clinical history that participants reported themselves. V was pared by 6 bases and J by 5 bases, with 7 bases between. Germline assignment: CDR1 SEHNR and CDR2 FQNEAQ (reference sequence). The CDR3 totals 12 residues. Sequenced sample: PBMCs or T cells enriched from blood (not recorded which). The receptor comes from a woman aged 50 to 60 who had recovered from COVID-19. This rearrangement joins TRBV7-9 to TRBJ2-2, with D uncertain. CDR3 nucleotide sequence: TGTGCCAGCAGGTCCGCGACCGGGGAGCTGTTTTTT. It is translated as CASRSATGELFF.